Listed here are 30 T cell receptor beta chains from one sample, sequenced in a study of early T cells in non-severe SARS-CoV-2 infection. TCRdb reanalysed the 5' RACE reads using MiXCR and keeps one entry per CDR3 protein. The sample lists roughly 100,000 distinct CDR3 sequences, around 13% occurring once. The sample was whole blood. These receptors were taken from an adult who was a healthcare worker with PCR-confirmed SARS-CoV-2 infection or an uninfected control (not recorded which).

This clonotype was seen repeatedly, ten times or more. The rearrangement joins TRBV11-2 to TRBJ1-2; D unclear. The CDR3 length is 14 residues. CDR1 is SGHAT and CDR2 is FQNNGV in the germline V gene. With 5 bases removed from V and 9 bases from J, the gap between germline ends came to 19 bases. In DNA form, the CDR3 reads TGTGCCAGCAGCAACGTGAGGTCGCGCGATAGCTACACCTTC. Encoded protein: CASSNVRSRDSYTF.

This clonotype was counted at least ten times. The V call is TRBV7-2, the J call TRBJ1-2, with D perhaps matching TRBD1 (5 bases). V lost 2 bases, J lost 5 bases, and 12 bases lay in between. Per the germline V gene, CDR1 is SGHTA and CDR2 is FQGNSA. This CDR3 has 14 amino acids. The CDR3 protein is CASSLSAGTYGYTF. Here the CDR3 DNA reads TGTGCCAGCAGCTTATCGGCAGGGACGTATGGCTACACCTTC.

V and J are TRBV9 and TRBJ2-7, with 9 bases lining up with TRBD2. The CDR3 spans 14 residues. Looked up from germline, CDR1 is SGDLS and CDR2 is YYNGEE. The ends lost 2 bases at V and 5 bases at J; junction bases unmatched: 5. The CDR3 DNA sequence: TGTGCCAGCAGCGTCGGCCTAGCGGGACACGAGCAGTACTTC. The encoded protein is CASSVGLAGHEQYF.

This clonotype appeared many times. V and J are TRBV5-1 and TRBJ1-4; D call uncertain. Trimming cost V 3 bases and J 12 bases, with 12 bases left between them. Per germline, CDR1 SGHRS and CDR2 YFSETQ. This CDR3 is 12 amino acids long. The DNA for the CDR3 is TGCGCCAGCAGCTCGAAGGGTGAGGAACTGTTTTTT. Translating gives CASSSKGEELFF.

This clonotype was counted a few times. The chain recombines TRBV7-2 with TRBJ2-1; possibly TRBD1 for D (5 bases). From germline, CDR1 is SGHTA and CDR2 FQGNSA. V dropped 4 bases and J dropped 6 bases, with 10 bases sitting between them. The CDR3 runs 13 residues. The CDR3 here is CASSSDTGNEQFF. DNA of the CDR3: TGTGCCAGCAGCTCGGATACAGGCAATGAGCAGTTCTTC.

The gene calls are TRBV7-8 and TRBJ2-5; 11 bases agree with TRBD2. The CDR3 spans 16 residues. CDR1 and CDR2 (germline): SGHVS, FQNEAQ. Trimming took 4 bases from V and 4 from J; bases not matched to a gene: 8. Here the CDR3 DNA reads TGTGCCAGCAGCTCGGGGGGACTAGCGGTTATAGAGACCCAGTACTTC. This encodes CASSSGGLAVIETQYF.

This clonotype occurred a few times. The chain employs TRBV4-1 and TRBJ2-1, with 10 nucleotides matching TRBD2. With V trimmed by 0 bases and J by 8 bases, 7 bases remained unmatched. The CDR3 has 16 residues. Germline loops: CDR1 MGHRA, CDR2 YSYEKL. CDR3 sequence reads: CASSQESGRAIDEQFF. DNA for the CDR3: TGCGCCAGCAGCCAAGAGAGCGGGAGGGCCATCGATGAGCAGTTCTTC.

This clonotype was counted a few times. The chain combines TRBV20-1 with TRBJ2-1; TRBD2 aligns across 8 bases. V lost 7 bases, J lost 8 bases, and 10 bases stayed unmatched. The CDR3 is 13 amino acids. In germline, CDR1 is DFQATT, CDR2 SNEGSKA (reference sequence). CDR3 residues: CSVQREYGHEQFF. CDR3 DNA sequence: TGCAGTGTCCAGCGGGAGTATGGCCATGAGCAGTTCTTC.

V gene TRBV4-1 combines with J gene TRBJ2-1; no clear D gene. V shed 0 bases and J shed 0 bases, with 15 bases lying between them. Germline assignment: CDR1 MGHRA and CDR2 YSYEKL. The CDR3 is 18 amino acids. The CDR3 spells CASSQDLLHSSSYNEQFF. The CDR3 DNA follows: TGCGCCAGCAGCCAAGATCTACTTCACTCAAGCTCCTACAATGAGCAGTTCTTC.

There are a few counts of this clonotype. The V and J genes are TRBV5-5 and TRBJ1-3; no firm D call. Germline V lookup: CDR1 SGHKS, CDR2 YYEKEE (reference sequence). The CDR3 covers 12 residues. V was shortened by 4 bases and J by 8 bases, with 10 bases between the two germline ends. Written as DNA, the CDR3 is TGTGCCAGCAGCGGCAACTCGTACACCATATATTTT. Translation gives CASSGNSYTIYF.

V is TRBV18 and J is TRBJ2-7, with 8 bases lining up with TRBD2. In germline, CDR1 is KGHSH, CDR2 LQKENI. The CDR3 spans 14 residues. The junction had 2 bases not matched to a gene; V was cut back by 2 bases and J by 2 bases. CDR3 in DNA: TGTGCCAGCTCACCAGCGGGGGGTGCCTACGAGCAGTACTTC. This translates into CASSPAGGAYEQYF.

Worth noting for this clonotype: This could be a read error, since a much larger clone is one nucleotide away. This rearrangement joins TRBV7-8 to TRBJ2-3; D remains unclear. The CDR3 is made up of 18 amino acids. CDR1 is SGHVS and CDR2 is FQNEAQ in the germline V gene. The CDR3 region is CASGLPRHTKDLTDTQYF. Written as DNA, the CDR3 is TGTGCCAGCGGCTTACCCCGACATACCAAAGACCTCACAGATACGCAGTATTTT.

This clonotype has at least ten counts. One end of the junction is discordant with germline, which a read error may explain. Here the CDR3 DNA reads TGTGCCATCAGTGAGTCGCCTAGCGGGAGCTACGAACAGTACTTC. This translates into CAISESPSGSYEQYF. This chain connects TRBV10-3 to TRBJ2-7; 10 bases match TRBD2. CDR3 length: 15 amino acids. Per the germline V gene, CDR1 is ENHRY and CDR2 is SYGVKD.

The CDR3 loop is CATADREEGKLFF. As DNA, the CDR3 is TGTGCCACCGCGGACAGGGAAGAGGGAAAACTGTTTTTT. The chain carries TRBV10-3 and TRBJ1-4; 8 bases match TRBD1. The germline V gene has CDR1 ENHRY and CDR2 SYGVKD. J lost 10 bases, V lost 10 bases, and 11 bases had no gene match. The CDR3 loop spans 13 amino acids.

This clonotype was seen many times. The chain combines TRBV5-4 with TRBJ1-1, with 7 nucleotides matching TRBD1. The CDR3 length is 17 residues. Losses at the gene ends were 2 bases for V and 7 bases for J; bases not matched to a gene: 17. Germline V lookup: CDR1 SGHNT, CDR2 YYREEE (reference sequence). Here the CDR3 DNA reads TGTGCCAGCAGCTTTTTTTCAGAAACAGGGGAAGAGAATGAAGCTTTCTTT. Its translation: CASSFFSETGEENEAFF.

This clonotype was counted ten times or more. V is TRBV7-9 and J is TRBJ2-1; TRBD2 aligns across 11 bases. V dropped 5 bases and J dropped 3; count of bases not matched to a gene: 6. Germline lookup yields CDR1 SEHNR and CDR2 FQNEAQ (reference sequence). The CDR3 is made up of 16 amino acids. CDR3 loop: CASSLRLAGFYNEQFF. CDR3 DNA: TGTGCCAGCAGCCTAAGACTAGCGGGGTTCTACAATGAGCAGTTCTTC.

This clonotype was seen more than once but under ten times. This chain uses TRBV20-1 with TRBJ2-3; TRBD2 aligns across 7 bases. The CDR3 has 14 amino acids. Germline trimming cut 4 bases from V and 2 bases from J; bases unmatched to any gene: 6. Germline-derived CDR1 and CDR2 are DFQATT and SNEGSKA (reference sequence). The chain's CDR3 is CSANPGTTTDTQYF. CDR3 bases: TGCAGTGCTAACCCCGGGACTACCACAGATACGCAGTATTTT.

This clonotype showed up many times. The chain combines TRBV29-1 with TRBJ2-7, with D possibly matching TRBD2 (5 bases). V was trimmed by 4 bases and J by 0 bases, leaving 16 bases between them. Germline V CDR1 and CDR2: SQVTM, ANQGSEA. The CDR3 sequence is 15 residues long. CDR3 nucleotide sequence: TGCAGCGTTGTTCGACCCCGAGGGAGCTCCTACGAGCAGTACTTC. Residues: CSVVRPRGSSYEQYF.

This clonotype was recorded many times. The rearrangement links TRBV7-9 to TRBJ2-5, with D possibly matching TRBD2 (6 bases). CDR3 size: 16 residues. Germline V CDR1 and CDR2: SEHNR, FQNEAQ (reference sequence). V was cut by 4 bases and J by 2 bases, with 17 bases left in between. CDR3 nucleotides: TGTGCCAGCAGCTCCCCCCAAGCGACTAGACAAGAGACCCAGTACTTC. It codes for CASSSPQATRQETQYF. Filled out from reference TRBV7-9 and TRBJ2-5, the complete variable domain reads DTGVSQNPRHKITKRGQNVTFRCDPISEHNRLYWYRQTLGQGPEFLTYFQNEAQLEKSRLLSDRFSAERPKGSFSTLEIQRTEQGDSAMYLCASSSPQATRQETQYFGPGTRLLVL.

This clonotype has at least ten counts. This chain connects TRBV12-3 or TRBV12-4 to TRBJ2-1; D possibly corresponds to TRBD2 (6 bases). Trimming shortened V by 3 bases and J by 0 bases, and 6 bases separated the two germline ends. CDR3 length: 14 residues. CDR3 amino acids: CASSFGGSYNEQFF. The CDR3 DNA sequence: TGTGCCAGCAGTTTCGGGGGCTCCTACAATGAGCAGTTCTTC.

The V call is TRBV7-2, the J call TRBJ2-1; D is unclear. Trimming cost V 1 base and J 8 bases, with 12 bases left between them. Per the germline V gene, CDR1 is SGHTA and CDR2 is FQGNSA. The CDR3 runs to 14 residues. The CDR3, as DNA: TGTGCCAGCAGCTTAGGGGTAGGAGTTCATGAGCAGTTCTTC. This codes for CASSLGVGVHEQFF. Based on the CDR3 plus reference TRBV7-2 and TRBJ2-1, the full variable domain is GAGVSQSPSNKVTEKGKDVELRCDPISGHTALYWYRQSLGQGLEFLIYFQGNSAPDKSGLPSDRFSAERTGGSVSTLTIQRTQQEDSAVYLCASSLGVGVHEQFFGPGTRLTVL.

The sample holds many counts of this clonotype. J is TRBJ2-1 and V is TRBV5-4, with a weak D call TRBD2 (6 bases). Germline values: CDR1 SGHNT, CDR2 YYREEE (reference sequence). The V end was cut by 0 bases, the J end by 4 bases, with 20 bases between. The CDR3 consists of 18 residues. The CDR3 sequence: CASSLERWRDGRYNEQFF. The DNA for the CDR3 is TGTGCCAGCAGCTTGGAACGCTGGCGGGATGGGAGATACAATGAGCAGTTCTTC.

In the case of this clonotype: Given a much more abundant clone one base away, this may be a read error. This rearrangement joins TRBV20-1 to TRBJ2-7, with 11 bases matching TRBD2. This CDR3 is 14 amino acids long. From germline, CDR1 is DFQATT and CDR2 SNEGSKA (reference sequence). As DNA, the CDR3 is TGCAGTGCCCCGGGACTAGCGGTCAGCTACGGGCAGTACTTC. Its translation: CSAPGLAVSYGQYF.

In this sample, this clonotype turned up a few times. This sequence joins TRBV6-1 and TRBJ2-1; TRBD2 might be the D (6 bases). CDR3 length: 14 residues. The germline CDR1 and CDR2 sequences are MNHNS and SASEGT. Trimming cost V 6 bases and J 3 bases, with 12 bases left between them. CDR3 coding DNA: TGTGCCAGCAGCCGCGGGGATTTCTACAATGAGCAGTTCTTC. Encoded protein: CASSRGDFYNEQFF.

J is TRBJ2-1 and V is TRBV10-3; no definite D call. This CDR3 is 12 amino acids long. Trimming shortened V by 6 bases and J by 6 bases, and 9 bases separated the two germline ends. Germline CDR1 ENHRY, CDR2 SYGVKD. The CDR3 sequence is CAIRDRANEQFF. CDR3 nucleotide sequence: TGTGCCATCAGGGACCGAGCCAATGAGCAGTTCTTC.

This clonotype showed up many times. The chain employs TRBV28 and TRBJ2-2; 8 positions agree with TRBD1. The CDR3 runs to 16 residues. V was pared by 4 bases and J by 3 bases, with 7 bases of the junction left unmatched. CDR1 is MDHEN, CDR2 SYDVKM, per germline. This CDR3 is CASSSRQGRYTGELFF. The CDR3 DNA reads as TGTGCCAGCAGTTCCAGACAGGGGAGGTACACCGGGGAGCTGTTTTTT.

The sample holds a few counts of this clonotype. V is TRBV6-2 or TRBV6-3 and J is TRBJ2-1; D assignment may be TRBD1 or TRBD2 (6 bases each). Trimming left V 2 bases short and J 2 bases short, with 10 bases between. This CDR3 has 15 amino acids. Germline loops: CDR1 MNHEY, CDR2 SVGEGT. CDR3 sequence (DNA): TGTGCCAGCAGTTACAAGGGGGGCGCCTACAATGAGCAGTTCTTC. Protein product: CASSYKGGAYNEQFF.

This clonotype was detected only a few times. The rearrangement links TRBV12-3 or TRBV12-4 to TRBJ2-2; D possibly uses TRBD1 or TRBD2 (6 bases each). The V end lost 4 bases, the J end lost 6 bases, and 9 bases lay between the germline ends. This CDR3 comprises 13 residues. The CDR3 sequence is CASSYREAGELFF. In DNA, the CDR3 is TGTGCCAGCAGTTACAGGGAGGCCGGGGAGCTGTTTTTT.

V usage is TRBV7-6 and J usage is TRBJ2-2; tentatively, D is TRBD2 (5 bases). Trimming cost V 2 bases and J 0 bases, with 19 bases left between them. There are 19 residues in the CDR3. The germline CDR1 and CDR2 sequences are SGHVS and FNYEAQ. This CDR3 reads CASSLISRIGLSNTGELFF. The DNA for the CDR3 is TGTGCCAGCAGCTTAATATCTCGCATCGGACTCTCGAACACCGGGGAGCTGTTTTTT.

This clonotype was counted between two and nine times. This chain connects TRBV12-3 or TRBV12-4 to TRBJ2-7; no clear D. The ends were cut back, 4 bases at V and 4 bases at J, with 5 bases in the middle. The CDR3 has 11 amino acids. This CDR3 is CASSSKYEQYF. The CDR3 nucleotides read TGTGCCAGCAGTTCCAAGTACGAGCAGTACTTC.